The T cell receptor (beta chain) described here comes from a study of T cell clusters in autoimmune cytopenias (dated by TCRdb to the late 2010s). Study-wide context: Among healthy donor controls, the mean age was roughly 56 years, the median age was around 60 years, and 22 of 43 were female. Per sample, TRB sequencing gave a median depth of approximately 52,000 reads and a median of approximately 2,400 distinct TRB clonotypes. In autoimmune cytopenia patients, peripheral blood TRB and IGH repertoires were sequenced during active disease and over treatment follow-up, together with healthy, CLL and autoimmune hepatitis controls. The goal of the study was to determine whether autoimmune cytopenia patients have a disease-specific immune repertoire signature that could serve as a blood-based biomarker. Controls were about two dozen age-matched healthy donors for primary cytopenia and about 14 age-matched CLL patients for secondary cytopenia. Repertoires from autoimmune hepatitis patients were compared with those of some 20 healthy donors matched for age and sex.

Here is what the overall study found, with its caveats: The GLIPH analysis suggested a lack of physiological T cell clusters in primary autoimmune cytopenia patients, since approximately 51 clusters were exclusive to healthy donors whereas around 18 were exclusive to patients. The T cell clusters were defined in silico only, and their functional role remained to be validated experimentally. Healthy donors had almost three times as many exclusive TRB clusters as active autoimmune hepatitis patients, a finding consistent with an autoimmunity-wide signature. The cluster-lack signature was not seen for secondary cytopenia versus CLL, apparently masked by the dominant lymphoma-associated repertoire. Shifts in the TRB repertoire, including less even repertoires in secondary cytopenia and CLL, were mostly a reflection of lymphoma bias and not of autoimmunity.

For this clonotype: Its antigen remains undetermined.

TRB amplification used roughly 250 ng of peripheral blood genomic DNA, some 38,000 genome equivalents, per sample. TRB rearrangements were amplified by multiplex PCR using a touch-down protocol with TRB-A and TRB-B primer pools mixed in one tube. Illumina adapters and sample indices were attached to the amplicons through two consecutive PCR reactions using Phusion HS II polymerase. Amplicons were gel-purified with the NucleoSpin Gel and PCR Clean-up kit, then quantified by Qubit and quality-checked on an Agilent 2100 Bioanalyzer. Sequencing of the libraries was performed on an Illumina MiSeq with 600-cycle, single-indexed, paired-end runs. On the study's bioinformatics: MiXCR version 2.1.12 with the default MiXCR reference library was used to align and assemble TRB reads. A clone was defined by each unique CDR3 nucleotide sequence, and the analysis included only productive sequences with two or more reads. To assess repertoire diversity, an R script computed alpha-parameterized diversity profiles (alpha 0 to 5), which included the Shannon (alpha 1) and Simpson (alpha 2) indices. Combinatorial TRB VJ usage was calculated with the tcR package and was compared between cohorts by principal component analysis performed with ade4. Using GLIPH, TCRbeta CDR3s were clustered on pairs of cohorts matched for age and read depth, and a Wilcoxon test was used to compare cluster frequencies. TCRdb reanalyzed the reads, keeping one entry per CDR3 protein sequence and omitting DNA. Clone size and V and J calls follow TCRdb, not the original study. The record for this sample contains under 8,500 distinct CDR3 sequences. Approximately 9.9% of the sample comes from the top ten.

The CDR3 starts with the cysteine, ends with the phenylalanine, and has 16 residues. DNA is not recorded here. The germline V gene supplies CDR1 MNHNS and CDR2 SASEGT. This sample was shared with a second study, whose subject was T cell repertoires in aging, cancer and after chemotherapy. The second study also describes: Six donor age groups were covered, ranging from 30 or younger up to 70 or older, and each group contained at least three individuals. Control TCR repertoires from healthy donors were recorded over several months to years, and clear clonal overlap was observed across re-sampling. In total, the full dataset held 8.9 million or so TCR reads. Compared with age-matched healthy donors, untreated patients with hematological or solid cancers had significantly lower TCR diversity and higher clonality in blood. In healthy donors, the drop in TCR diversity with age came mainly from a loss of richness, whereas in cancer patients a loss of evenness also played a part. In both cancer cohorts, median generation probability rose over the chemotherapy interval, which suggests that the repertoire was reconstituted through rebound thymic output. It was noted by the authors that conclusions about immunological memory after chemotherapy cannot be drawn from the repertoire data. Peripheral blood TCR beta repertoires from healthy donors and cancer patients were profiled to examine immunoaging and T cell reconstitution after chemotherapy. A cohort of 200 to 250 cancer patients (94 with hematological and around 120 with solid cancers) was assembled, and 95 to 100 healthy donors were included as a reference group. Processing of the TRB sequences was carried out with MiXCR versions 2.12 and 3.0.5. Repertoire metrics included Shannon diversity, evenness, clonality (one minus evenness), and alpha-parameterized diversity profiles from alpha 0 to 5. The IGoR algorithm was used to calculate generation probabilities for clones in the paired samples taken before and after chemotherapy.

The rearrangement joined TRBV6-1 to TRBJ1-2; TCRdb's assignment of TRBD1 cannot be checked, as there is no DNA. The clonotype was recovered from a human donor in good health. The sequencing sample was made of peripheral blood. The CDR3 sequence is CASSERTGVSYGGYTF.